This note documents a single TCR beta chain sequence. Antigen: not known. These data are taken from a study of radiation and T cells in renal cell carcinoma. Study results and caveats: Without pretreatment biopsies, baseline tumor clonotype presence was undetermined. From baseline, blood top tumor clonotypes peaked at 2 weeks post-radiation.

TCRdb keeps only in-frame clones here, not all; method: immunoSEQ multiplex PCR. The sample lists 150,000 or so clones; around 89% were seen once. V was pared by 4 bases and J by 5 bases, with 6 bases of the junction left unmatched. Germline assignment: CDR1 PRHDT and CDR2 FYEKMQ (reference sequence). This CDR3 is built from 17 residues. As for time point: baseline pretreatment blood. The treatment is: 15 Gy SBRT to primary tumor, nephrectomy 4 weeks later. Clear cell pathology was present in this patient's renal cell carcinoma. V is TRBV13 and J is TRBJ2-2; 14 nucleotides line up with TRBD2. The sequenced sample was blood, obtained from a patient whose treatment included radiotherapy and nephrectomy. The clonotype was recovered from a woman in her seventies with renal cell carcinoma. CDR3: CASSSRWTSGGTGELFF. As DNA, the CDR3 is TGTGCCAGCAGCTCTCGTTGGACTAGCGGGGGGACCGGGGAGCTGTTTTTT.